This T cell receptor (beta chain) comes out of a study of CD4 T cells in relation to SARS-CoV-2 and coronaviruses. Whole-study results and caveats: Compared with monoreactive clones, crossreactive clones showed significantly weaker SARS-CoV-2 expansion.

CD4+ T cells from unexposed donors were obtained before the COVID-19 pandemic (2011-2018). As concerns this clone: Its cognate antigen is unknown.

Profiled with immunoSEQ multiplex PCR; TCRdb holds only in-frame clones, not every one. The sample consists of some 70,000 clones, 80% to 95% of them appearing once. Trimming cost V 2 bases and J 5 bases; bases outside gene matches: 8. The CDR3 is 15 amino acids. Germline CDR1 and CDR2: SGHNT and YENEEA. What was sequenced was naive CD4+ T cells from PBMCs. Subset meaning: naive CD4+ T cells isolated by negative enrichment. The chain has TRBV11-3 and TRBJ2-7; 8 nucleotides line up with TRBD2. This clonotype originated in a human donor in good health. The CDR3 here is CASSLKVAGYHEQYF. In DNA form, the CDR3 reads TGTGCCAGCAGCTTAAAAGTAGCGGGATACCACGAGCAGTACTTC.